Shown below are 2 T cell receptor beta chains from a single sample sequenced in a study of vaccination and CD4 T cells after COVID-19. Cultured CD4+ T-cell DNA underwent Oncomine TCR Beta short-read sequencing. Once CD4+ T cells had been cultured, genomic DNA was extracted from them. TCRdb fed the PCR reads into MiXCR, producing one record per CDR3 protein. The sample lists 9,500 to 11,000 distinct CDR3 sequences, around 30% occurring once. The sample's treatment: approximately nine-day PBMC culture with coronavirus spike peptide pools or control peptides (ViraFEST assay). According to the study, CD4+ T cells from the unexposed donor were gathered ahead of the COVID-19 pandemic (2011-2018). These receptors lack a known antigen. Sequencing input: CD4+ T cells from blood, cultured in vitro. The source of these receptors is a human donor in good health.

This clonotype was found a few times. The chain uses TRBV27 and TRBJ2-2; D may be TRBD1 or TRBD2 (6 bases each). CDR3 length equals 15 residues. Deletions cut 3 bases from V and 6 bases from J, with 14 bases between. Germline V lookup: CDR1 MNHEY, CDR2 SMNVEV (reference sequence). CDR3: CASSFWSRGAGELFF. The CDR3 DNA reads as TGTGCCAGCAGTTTTTGGAGTAGGGGGGCCGGGGAGCTGTTTTTT.

V gene TRBV10-1 combines with J gene TRBJ2-5; TRBD2 matches 15 bases. Germline CDR1 reads WNHNN; CDR2 reads SYGVQD (reference sequence). The trim removed 6 bases at V and 4 bases at J, leaving 12 bases unmatched. There are 18 residues in the CDR3. CDR3 amino acids: CASSRDRTSGRAGETQYF. As DNA, the CDR3 is TGCGCCAGCAGCCGAGATAGGACTAGCGGGAGGGCCGGAGAGACCCAGTACTTC.